A single sample gave rise to the 27 T cell receptor beta chains below, sequenced in a study of T cell responses to AZD1222 COVID-19 vaccine. Using immunoSEQ multiplex PCR, the repertoire was profiled, and TCRdb retains in-frame clones only, with some absent. The data contain about 120,000 clones, about 80% of them seen just once; the ten biggest clones take up about 9.5%. The sequencing here drew on peripheral blood, taken on day 0 of AZD1222 vaccination. The receptors were gathered from an adult in good health.

This clone came up many times. The rearrangement joins TRBV4-3 to TRBJ2-1; D may be TRBD1 (5 bases). V dropped 0 bases and J dropped 4 bases, with 10 bases sitting between them. Per germline, CDR1 LGHNA and CDR2 YSLEER. The CDR3 consists of 15 residues. CDR3 protein: CASSQDQGLYNEQFF. The CDR3 DNA reads as TGCGCCAGCAGCCAAGACCAGGGTCTATACAATGAGCAGTTCTTC.

This rearrangement joins TRBV7-9 to TRBJ2-7; D possibly corresponds to TRBD2 (6 bases). V lost 8 bases and J lost 0, with 17 bases in between. This CDR3 comprises 15 residues. Germline V gene data show CDR1 as SEHNR and CDR2 as FQNEAQ (reference sequence). The chain's CDR3 is CASGVVGGNSYEQYF. Written as DNA, the CDR3 is TGTGCCAGCGGGGTCGTGGGCGGGAACTCCTACGAGCAGTACTTC.

The V gene is TRBV9, the J gene TRBJ2-1; TRBD2 matches 11 bases. This CDR3 spans 15 amino acids. The V and J ends lost 0 bases and 13 bases, in that order; junction bases with no gene match: 9. Germline V gene lookup returns CDR1 SGDLS and CDR2 YYNGEE. In DNA form, the CDR3 reads TGTGCCAGCAGCGTAGACACTAGCGGGAGCCTAGAACAGTTCTTC. Residues: CASSVDTSGSLEQFF.

A few counts support this clone. The chain employs TRBV9 and TRBJ1-6; the match to TRBD1 covers 7 bases. Germline loops: CDR1 SGDLS, CDR2 YYNGEE. The CDR3 runs 16 residues. After removal of 3 bases from V and 5 bases from J, the junction contained 8 bases not matched to a gene. CDR3 DNA sequence: TGTGCCAGCAGCGCGCAAGTACAGGGGAATAATTCACCCCTCCACTTT. This sequence encodes CASSAQVQGNNSPLHF.

This rearrangement joins TRBV28 to TRBJ1-3; D remains unclear. The J call may be wrong; the DNA end is better matched by TRBJ2-2. The germline CDR1 and CDR2 sequences are MDHEN and SYDVKM. CDR3 length: 12 amino acids. As DNA, the CDR3 is TGTGCCAGCATTGGAAACACCGGGGAGCTGTTTTTT. Encoded protein: CASIGNTGELFF.

V usage is TRBV28 and J usage is TRBJ1-2, with TRBD1 as a possible D gene (5 bases). The CDR3 covers 13 residues. Between the trimmed V and J ends, which lost 2 bases and 8 bases, there was a span of 12 bases. Germline V lookup: CDR1 MDHEN, CDR2 SYDVKM. The CDR3 is CASSLTGAIGYTF. The CDR3 DNA is TGTGCCAGCAGTTTAACCGGGGCGATCGGCTACACCTTC.

The chain is built from TRBV19 and TRBJ1-1, with no clear D. Germline V CDR1 and CDR2: LNHDA, SQIVND (reference sequence). The CDR3 runs 12 residues. Trimming removed 5 bases from V and 0 bases from J, with 4 bases in between. The CDR3 sequence: CASSWVNTEAFF. The CDR3 DNA sequence: TGTGCCAGTAGTTGGGTGAACACTGAAGCTTTCTTT.

The CDR3 sequence: CASSQEWGDEQFF. The CDR3 nucleotides are TGTGCCAGCAGCCAAGAATGGGGGGATGAGCAGTTCTTC. The chain joins TRBV3-1 (or the pseudogene TRBV3-2) to TRBJ2-1; possibly TRBD2 for D (6 bases). With 0 bases removed from V and 8 bases from J, the gap between germline ends came to 8 bases. The CDR3 spans 13 residues. CDR1 LGHDT and CDR2 YNNKEL come from the germline V gene (reference sequence).

This sequence joins TRBV18 and TRBJ2-1, with D uncertain. V gave up 4 bases and J gave up 0 bases, with 13 bases separating them. This CDR3 is 16 amino acids long. Germline CDR1 is KGHSH and CDR2 is LQKENI. CDR3 nucleotides: TGTGCCAGCTCACTTCGGAGCCAGCTCTCCTACAATGAGCAGTTCTTC. Translated: CASSLRSQLSYNEQFF.

The V and J genes are TRBV28 and TRBJ1-2; D unclear. Germline CDR1 is MDHEN and CDR2 is SYDVKM. The germline V and J ends were trimmed by 4 bases and 0 bases, with 12 bases remaining between them. CDR3 length: 15 residues. This CDR3 reads CASSSPYVSNYGYTF. As DNA, the CDR3 is TGTGCCAGCAGTTCGCCCTATGTATCTAACTATGGCTACACCTTC.

The V and J genes are TRBV18 and TRBJ2-7; D ambiguous. This CDR3 has 16 amino acids. The germline V gene encodes CDR1 KGHSH and CDR2 LQKENI. V lost 0 bases to trimming and J lost 0 bases, with 12 bases between them. The CDR3 spells CASSPPVSRFSYEQYF. The CDR3 coding sequence is TGTGCCAGCTCACCACCGGTTTCCAGGTTCTCCTACGAGCAGTACTTC.

The genes are TRBV14 and TRBJ2-5; 15 nucleotides match TRBD2. Germline V gene data show CDR1 as SGHDN and CDR2 as FVKESK. V was clipped by 0 bases and J by 2 bases; unmatched bases: 7. The CDR3 consists of 19 residues. CDR3 sequence reads: CASSQDEGLAGGWQETQYF. CDR3 nucleotide sequence: TGTGCCAGCAGCCAAGATGAAGGACTAGCGGGAGGGTGGCAAGAGACCCAGTACTTC.

This sequence joins TRBV5-1 and TRBJ2-1, with TRBD2 identical over 13 bases. The length of the CDR3 is 16 residues. CDR1 and CDR2 (germline): SGHRS, YFSETQ. Unmatched junction bases numbered 8, after V lost 3 bases and J lost 8 bases. DNA of the CDR3: TGCGCCAGCAGCTGGGGGGCACTAGCGGGAGGGCATGAGCAGTTCTTC. This encodes CASSWGALAGGHEQFF.

This clone was seen a few times. The chain employs TRBV6-5 and TRBJ2-7; D possibly corresponds to TRBD1 (7 bases). Germline CDR1 and CDR2: MNHEY and SVGAGI. The CDR3 has 14 amino acids. The V and J ends lost 6 bases and 4 bases respectively, with 16 bases between them. This chain's CDR3 is CASSPPRGAYEQYF. The CDR3 bases are TGTGCCAGCAGCCCCCCCAGGGGGGCGTACGAGCAGTACTTC.

The rearrangement links TRBV2 to TRBJ2-3; 10 nucleotides agree with TRBD1. V trimming: 6 bases; J trimming: 1 base; junction bases outside the gene matches: 10. This CDR3 has 17 amino acids. Per germline, CDR1 SNHLY and CDR2 FYNNEI. Written as DNA, the CDR3 is TGTGCCAGCAGCGCCTACCGGGGGACAGGGGGCACAGATACGCAGTATTTT. Encoded protein: CASSAYRGTGGTDTQYF.

DNA for the CDR3: TGTGCCAGCAGTTCGCCGACAGGGGCCCTAGGGGCTTTCTTT. This gives the protein CASSSPTGALGAFF. This chain connects TRBV28 to TRBJ1-1; 8 bases match TRBD1. Looked up from germline, CDR1 is MDHEN and CDR2 is SYDVKM. The CDR3 has 14 amino acids. Unmatched junction bases numbered 12, after V lost 4 bases and J lost 11 bases.

This rearrangement joins TRBV23-1 to TRBJ2-6, with D perhaps TRBD2 (6 bases). TRBV23-1 is designated an ORF whose function remains uncertain. V gave up 6 bases and J gave up 2 bases, with 17 bases separating them. The length of the CDR3 is 17 residues. The CDR3 protein is CASSRNRGKAGANVLTF. Written as DNA, the CDR3 is TGCGCCAGCAGCCGGAATCGGGGGAAAGCTGGGGCCAACGTCCTGACTTTC.

In this sample, this clone turned up a few times. This chain connects TRBV7-2 to TRBJ2-7; D is perhaps TRBD1 (7 bases). Trimming left V 10 bases short and J 4 bases short, with 17 bases between. The CDR3 is 13 amino acids. Germline-derived CDR1 and CDR2 are SGHTA and FQGNSA. As DNA, the CDR3 is TGTGCCACAGGGAGGACAGGCACATACGAGCAGTACTTC. Protein: CATGRTGTYEQYF. The full variable domain, completed using reference TRBV7-2 and TRBJ2-7, is GAGVSQSPSNKVTEKGKDVELRCDPISGHTALYWYRQSLGQGLEFLIYFQGNSAPDKSGLPSDRFSAERTGGSVSTLTIQRTQQEDSAVYLCATGRTGTYEQYFGPGTRLTVT.

The chain is built from TRBV27 and TRBJ2-7; D perhaps matches TRBD1 (5 bases). The V end lost 3 bases, the J end lost 2 bases, and 14 bases lay between the germline ends. Germline lookup yields CDR1 MNHEY and CDR2 SMNVEV (reference sequence). There are 15 residues in the CDR3. The CDR3 DNA is TGTGCCAGCAGTTTTCAGGGTGTAGGGACCTACGAGCAGTACTTC. Protein product: CASSFQGVGTYEQYF.

This chain joins TRBV5-1 and TRBJ1-1; D unclear. There are 16 residues in the CDR3. With 0 bases removed from V and 1 base from J, the gap between germline ends came to 13 bases. Germline CDR1 SGHRS, CDR2 YFSETQ. The CDR3 nucleotides read TGCGCCAGCAGCTTGGTAGGTATAGGACCGAACACTGAAGCTTTCTTT. Translated: CASSLVGIGPNTEAFF.

This clone is termed medium-sized (0.01 to 0.1%). The V gene is TRBV19, the J gene TRBJ1-5; 10 nucleotides agree with TRBD1. Trimming cost V 4 bases and J 2 bases; bases outside gene matches: 5. This CDR3 has 16 amino acids. Germline V gene lookup returns CDR1 LNHDA and CDR2 SQIVND (reference sequence). Written as DNA, the CDR3 is TGTGCCAGTAGTACCGACAGGGGGCTCCGCAATCAGCCCCAGCATTTT. It yields the protein CASSTDRGLRNQPQHF.

The CDR3 nucleotides read TGTGCCAGTAGTATGGGAAGGGACACCGGGGAGCTGTTTTTT. It specifies CASSMGRDTGELFF. The V call is TRBV19, the J call TRBJ2-2, with D unresolved. CDR3 length equals 14 residues. Germline loops: CDR1 LNHDA, CDR2 SQIVND (reference sequence). V was cut by 3 bases and J by 3 bases, with 8 bases left in between.

The CDR3 nucleotides are TGTGCCAGCAGCTTAGAACAGTATTCACCCCTCCACTTT. This encodes CASSLEQYSPLHF. The rearrangement joins TRBV7-9 to TRBJ1-6, with no clear D. The CDR3 totals 13 residues. V was cut by 1 base and J by 8 bases, with 6 bases left in between. CDR1 is SEHNR and CDR2 is FQNEAQ in the germline V gene (reference sequence).

V usage is TRBV2 and J usage is TRBJ1-5; the match to TRBD1 covers 7 bases. The junction had 9 bases not matched to a gene; V was cut back by 6 bases and J by 4 bases. Germline CDR1 reads SNHLY; CDR2 reads FYNNEI. The CDR3 runs to 15 residues. The CDR3 sequence: CASREFSRGNQPQHF. The CDR3 DNA sequence: TGTGCCAGCAGAGAATTCAGCAGGGGGAATCAGCCCCAGCATTTT.

The V and J genes are TRBV6-2 or TRBV6-3 and TRBJ2-5, with D possibly TRBD2 on 5 matching bases. V lost 5 bases, J lost 0 bases, and 7 bases lay in between. CDR3 length: 13 amino acids. Germline values: CDR1 MNHEY, CDR2 SVGEGT. CDR3 sequence (DNA): TGTGCCAGCAGTAGAGCGGACCAAGAGACCCAGTACTTC. Residues: CASSRADQETQYF.

V gene TRBV27 combines with J gene TRBJ1-1; D is possibly TRBD1 (5 bases). V lost 0 bases and J 5 bases, leaving 10 bases between the germline ends. The length of the CDR3 is 14 residues. CDR1 and CDR2 (germline): MNHEY, SMNVEV (reference sequence). The CDR3 DNA sequence: TGTGCCAGCAGTTTATCTACAGGTAAAACTGAAGCTTTCTTT. It translates to CASSLSTGKTEAFF.

This chain joins TRBV2 and TRBJ1-6; D not resolved. The V end was cut by 6 bases, the J end by 0 bases, with 18 bases between. Per the germline V gene, CDR1 is SNHLY and CDR2 is FYNNEI. The CDR3 spans 18 residues. The CDR3 sequence: CASRVMRAMSSYNSPLHF. The DNA for the CDR3 is TGTGCCAGCAGGGTTATGAGGGCGATGAGCTCCTATAATTCACCCCTCCACTTT.